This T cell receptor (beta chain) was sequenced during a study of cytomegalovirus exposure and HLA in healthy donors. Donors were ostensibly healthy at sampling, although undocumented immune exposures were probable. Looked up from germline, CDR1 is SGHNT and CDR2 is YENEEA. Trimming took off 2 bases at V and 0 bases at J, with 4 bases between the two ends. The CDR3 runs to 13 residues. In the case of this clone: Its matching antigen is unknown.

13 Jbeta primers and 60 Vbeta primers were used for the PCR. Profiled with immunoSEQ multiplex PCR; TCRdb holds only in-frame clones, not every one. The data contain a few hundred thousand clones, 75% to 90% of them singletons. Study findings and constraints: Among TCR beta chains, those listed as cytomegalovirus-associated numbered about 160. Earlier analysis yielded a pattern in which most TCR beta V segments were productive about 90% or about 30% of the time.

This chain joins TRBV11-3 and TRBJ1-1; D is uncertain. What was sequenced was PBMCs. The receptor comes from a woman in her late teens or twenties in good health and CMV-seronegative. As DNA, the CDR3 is TGTGCCAGCAGCTTATCTATGAACACTGAAGCTTTCTTT. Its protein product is CASSLSMNTEAFF.